Listed here is a single T cell receptor beta chain. The antigen remains undetermined. The source of the sample is a study of T cell responses to AZD1222 COVID-19 vaccine. Study-wide findings and caveats: The donor group comprised mostly white British people and more females; the analysis possibly underestimated clonal diversity. Baseline serology detected seropositivity in only a handful of AZD1222 recipients. With dominance at 160-218 and 743-854, vaccine-associated CD4 TCRs spanned spike.

Some second doses came at about 4 weeks and others at about 12 weeks; these were pooled. The CDR3 sequence is 14 residues long. V was pared by 8 bases and J by 3 bases, with 1 base of the junction left unmatched. CDR1 is LGHDT and CDR2 is YNNKEL in the germline V gene (reference sequence). Here immunoSEQ multiplex PCR was the method, and the copy in TCRdb shows in-frame clones only, minus some. Of 100,000 to 150,000 clones in the sample, 85% to 90% were seen once. The source material was peripheral blood, sampled 28 days after the second AZD1222 dose. The chain is built from TRBV3-1 (or the pseudogene TRBV3-2) and TRBJ2-3; 14 positions match TRBD2. This receptor was obtained from an adult who received the AZD1222 COVID-19 vaccine. The CDR3 nucleotides read TGTGCCAGCGGACTAGCGGGGGGTACAGATACGCAGTATTTT. Its translation: CASGLAGGTDTQYF.